Presented here are 3 T cell receptor beta chains from one specimen sequenced in a study of CD8 T cells in Susac syndrome. Random hexamers were used to reverse transcribe about 0.5 to 1 ug of RNA. TCRdb re-analysed the immunoSEQ multiplex PCR reads in MiXCR, keeping a single row per CDR3 protein. Among 190,000 or so distinct CDR3 sequences listed, 90% to 95% were seen once. Material for sequencing was CD4+ T cells from PBMCs. These receptor sequences come from a human donor with multiple sclerosis.

V and J are TRBV4-1 and TRBJ2-7; D gene ambiguous. The V end lost 1 base, the J end lost 2 bases, and 15 bases lay between the germline ends. Looked up from germline, CDR1 is MGHRA and CDR2 is YSYEKL. The CDR3 contains 16 residues. The CDR3 reads CASSQVAPPLAYEQYF. The CDR3 DNA follows: TGCGCCAGCAGCCAAGTGGCCCCCCCCCTAGCCTACGAGCAGTACTTC.

This chain's CDR3 is CATSDVLANEQFF. The CDR3 DNA reads TGTGCCACCAGTGATGTACTAGCGAATGAGCAGTTCTTC. V is TRBV24-1 and J is TRBJ2-1, with TRBD2 matching over 7 bases. Germline loops: CDR1 KGHDR, CDR2 SFDVKD. V lost 3 bases, J lost 7 bases, and 2 bases stayed unmatched. The CDR3 contains 13 residues.

The V call is TRBV2, the J call TRBJ1-6, with D unclear. Between the trimmed V and J ends, which lost 6 bases and 9 bases, there was a span of 12 bases. The CDR3 has 13 amino acids. Germline assignment: CDR1 SNHLY and CDR2 FYNNEI. CDR3 DNA sequence: TGTGCCAGCAGCACCAAAGCCGGTTCACCCCTCCACTTT. This sequence encodes CASSTKAGSPLHF.